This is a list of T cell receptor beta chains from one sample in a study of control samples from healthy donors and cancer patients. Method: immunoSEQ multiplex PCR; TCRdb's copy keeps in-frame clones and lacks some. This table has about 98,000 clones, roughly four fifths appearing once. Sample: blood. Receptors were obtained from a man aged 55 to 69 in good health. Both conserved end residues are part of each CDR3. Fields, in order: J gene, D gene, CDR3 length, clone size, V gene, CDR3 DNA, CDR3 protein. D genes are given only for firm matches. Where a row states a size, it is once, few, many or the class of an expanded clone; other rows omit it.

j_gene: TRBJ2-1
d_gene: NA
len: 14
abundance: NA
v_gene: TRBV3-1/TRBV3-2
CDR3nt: TGTGCCAGCAGCTCACCGGGAGCAAGAAATGAGCAGTTCTTC
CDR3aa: CASSSPGARNEQFF

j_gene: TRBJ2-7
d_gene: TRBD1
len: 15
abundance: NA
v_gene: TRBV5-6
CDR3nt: TGTGCCAGCAGCCCTACGGACAGGGTCCCCTACGAGCAGTACTTC
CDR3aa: CASSPTDRVPYEQYF

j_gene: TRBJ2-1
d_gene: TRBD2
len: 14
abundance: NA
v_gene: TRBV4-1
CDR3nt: TGCGCCAGCAGCTTACCGGGACTAGCTTTTGAGCAGTTCTTC
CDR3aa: CASSLPGLAFEQFF

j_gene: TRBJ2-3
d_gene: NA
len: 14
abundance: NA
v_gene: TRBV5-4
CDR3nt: TGTGCCAGCAGCTTGGAGAGGAGCACAGATACGCAGTATTTT
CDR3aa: CASSLERSTDTQYF

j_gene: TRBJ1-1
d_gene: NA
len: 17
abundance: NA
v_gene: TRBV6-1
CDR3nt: TGTGCCAGCAGTGAAGGAATTGGGGGCGCGAGGACCACTGAAGCTTTCTTT
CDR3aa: CASSEGIGGARTTEAFF

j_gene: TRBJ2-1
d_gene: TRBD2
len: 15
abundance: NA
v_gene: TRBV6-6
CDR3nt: TGTGCCAGCAGGCTCGGACTAGCGGGAGTCAATGAGCAGTTCTTC
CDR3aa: CASRLGLAGVNEQFF

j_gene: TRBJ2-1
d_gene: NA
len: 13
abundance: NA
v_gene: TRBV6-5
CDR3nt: TGTGCCAGTAGACTAAGCTCCTACAATGAGCAGTTCTTC
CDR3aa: CASRLSSYNEQFF

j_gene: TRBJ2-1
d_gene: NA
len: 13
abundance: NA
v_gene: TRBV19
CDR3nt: TGTGCCAGTGAGACCAGCGCCTACAATGAGCAGTTCTTC
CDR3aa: CASETSAYNEQFF

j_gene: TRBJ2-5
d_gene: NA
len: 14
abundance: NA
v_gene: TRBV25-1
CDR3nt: TGTGCCAGCAGTGATTCCGGGAGACAAGAGACCCAGTACTTC
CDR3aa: CASSDSGRQETQYF

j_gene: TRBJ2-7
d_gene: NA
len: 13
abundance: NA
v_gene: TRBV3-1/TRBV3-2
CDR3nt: TGTGCCAGCATCCACAGGGACTCCGGCGAGCAGTACTTC
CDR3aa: CASIHRDSGEQYF

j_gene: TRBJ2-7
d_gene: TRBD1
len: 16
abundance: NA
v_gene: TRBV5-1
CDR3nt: TGCGCCAGCAGCTTGGCCGGGACAGGGCCAACCTACGAGCAGTACTTC
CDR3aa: CASSLAGTGPTYEQYF

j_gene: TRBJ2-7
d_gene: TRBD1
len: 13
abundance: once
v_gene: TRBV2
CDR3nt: TGTGCCAGCCGAGAGGACAGGTACTACGAGCAGTACTTC
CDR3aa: CASREDRYYEQYF

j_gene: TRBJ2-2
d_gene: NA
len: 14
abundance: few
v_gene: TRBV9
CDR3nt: TGTGCCAGCAGCGGAAGACCAGACACCGGGGAGCTGTTTTTT
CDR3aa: CASSGRPDTGELFF

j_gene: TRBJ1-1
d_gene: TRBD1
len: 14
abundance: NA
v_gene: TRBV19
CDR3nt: TGTGCCAGTGAACCGGGGACAGGGGGTACTGAAGCTTTCTTT
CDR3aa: CASEPGTGGTEAFF

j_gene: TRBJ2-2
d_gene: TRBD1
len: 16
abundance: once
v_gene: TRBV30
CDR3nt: TGTGCCTGGAGCCCCCTGGGACAGAGTTTGGGCGGGGAGCTGTTTTTT
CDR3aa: CAWSPLGQSLGGELFF

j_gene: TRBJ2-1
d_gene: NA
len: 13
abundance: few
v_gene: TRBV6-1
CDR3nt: TGTGCCAGCAGTGATCAAGGGCGCAATGAGCAGTTCTTC
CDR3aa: CASSDQGRNEQFF

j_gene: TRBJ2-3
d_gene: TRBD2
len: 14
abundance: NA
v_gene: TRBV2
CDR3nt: TGTGCCAGCAGTGGACTAGCGGGGTTGTATACGCAGTATTTT
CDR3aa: CASSGLAGLYTQYF

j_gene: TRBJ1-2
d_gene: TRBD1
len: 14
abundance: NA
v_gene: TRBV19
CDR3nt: TGTGCCAGTAGTATATCGGACAGGGGATATGGCTACACCTTC
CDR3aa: CASSISDRGYGYTF

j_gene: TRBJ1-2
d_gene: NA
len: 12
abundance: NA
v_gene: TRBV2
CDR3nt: TGTGCCAGCAGTGGAATGTGGGGGGGCTACACCTTC
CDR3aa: CASSGMWGGYTF

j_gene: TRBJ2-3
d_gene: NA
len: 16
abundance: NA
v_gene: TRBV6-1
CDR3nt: TGTGCCAGCAGTGAAAGTCAGGGCGGTAGCACAGATACGCAGTATTTT
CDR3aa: CASSESQGGSTDTQYF

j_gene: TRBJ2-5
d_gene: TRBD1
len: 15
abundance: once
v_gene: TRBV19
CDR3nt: TGTGCCAGTAGTATAGGACAGGGGGCTTACTCGACCCAGTACTTC
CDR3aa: CASSIGQGAYSTQYF

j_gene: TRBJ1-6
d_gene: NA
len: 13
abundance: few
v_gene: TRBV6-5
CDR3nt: TGTGCCAGCAGTTTCGGATATAATTCACCCCTCCACTTT
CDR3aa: CASSFGYNSPLHF

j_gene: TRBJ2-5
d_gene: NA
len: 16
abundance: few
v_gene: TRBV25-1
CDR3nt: TGTGCCAGCAGTGAACCCAGACAGGAGTTACAAGAGACCCAGTACTTC
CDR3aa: CASSEPRQELQETQYF

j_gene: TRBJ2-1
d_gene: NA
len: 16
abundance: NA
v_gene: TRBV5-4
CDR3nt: TGTGCCAGCAGCCTCAACCGGGGGGCCCGTAACAATGAGCAGTTCTTC
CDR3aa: CASSLNRGARNNEQFF

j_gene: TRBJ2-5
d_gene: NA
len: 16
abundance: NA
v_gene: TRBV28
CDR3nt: TGTGCCAGCAGTTTAACGGGGGGCGGTGGGCAAGAGACCCAGTACTTC
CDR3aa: CASSLTGGGGQETQYF

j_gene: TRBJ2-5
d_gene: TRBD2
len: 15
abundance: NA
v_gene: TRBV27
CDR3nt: TGTGCCAGCAGGGTTCTAGCGGGAGGAACCGAGACCCAGTACTTC
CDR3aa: CASRVLAGGTETQYF

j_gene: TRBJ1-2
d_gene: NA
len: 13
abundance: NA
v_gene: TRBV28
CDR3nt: TGTGCCAGCAGTTCCGCGGGAAACTATGGCTACACCTTC
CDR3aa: CASSSAGNYGYTF

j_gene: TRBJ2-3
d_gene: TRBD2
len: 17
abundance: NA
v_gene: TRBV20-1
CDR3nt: TGCAGTGCTAGTCCCTCGACTAGCGGGAGAGTCACAGATACGCAGTATTTT
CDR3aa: CSASPSTSGRVTDTQYF

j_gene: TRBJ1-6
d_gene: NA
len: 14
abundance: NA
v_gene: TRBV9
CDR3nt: TGTGCCAGCAGCGTAGTAGGAGAAAATTCACCCCTCCACTTT
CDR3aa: CASSVVGENSPLHF

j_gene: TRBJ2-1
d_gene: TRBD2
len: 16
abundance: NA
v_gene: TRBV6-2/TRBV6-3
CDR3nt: TGTGCCAGCAGTTACGCTTTGACTAGCGGGGGACGAGAGCAGTTCTTC
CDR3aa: CASSYALTSGGREQFF

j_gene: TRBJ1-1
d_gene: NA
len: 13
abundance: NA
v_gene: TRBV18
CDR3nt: TGTGCCAGCTCGGGACTCGTGAACACTGAAGCTTTCTTT
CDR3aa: CASSGLVNTEAFF

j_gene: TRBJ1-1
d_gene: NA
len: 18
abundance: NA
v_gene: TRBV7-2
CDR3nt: TGTGCCAGCAGCTTATATCCCCCACGTGGCTCCTTGAACACTGAAGCTTTCTTT
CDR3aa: CASSLYPPRGSLNTEAFF

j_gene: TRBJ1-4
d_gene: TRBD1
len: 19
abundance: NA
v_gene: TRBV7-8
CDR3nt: TGTGCCAGCAGCTTAGGAAGGACAGGGGGCTTCGGGAGGAGTGAAAAACTGTTTTTT
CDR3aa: CASSLGRTGGFGRSEKLFF

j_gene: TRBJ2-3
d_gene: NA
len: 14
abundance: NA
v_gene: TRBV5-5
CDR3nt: TGTGCCAGCAGGATCCAGGGTAACACAGATACGCAGTATTTT
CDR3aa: CASRIQGNTDTQYF

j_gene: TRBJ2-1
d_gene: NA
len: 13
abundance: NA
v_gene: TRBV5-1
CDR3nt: TGCGCCAGCAGCTTGGAGGGCAACAATGAGCAGTTCTTC
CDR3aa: CASSLEGNNEQFF

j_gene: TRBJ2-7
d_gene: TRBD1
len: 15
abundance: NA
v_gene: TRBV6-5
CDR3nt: TGTGCCAGCAGACTGTCGGGACAGGGGTTAAGCGAGCAGTACTTC
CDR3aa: CASRLSGQGLSEQYF

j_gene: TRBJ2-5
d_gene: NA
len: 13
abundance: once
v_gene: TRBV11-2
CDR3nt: TGTGCCAGCAGCTTAGGGGGTACCGAGACCCAGTACTTC
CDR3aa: CASSLGGTETQYF

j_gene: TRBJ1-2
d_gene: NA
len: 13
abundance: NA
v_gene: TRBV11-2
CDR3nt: TGTGCCAGCAGCTTAGTTCCTCAGCATGGCTACACCTTC
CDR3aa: CASSLVPQHGYTF

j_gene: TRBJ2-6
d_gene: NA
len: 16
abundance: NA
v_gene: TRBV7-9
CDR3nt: TGTGCCAGCAGCTTAGGAGGGGGGGACGGGGCCAACGTCCTGACTTTC
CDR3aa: CASSLGGGDGANVLTF

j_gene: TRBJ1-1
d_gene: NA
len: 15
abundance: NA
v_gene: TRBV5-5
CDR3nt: TGTGCCAGCAGCTTGAGTGAGGGATGGAACACTGAAGCTTTCTTT
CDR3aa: CASSLSEGWNTEAFF

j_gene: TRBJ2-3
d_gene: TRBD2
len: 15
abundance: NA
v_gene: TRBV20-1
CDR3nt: TGCAGTGCTAGTATGGGTGCGGGAGTTACAGATACGCAGTATTTT
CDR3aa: CSASMGAGVTDTQYF

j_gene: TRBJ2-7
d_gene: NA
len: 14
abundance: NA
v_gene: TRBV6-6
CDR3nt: TGTGCCAGCAGTTACTCCGGCACTTCCTACGAGCAGTACTTC
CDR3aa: CASSYSGTSYEQYF

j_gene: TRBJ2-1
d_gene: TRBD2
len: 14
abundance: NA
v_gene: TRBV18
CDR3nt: TGTGCCAGCTCACCCCCCTCGGGAGGGTATGAGCAGTTCTTC
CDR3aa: CASSPPSGGYEQFF

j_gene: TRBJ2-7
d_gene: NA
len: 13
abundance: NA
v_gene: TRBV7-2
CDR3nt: TGTGCCAGCAGCTTAGCGAGATCCTACGAGCAGTACTTC
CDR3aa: CASSLARSYEQYF

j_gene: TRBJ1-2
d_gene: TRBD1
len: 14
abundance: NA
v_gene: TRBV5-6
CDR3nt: TGTGCCAGCAGCCCCAGACAGGGGATCTATGGCTACACCTTC
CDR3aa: CASSPRQGIYGYTF

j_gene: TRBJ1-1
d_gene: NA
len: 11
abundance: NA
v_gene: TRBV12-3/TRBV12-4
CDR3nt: TGTGCCAGCAGTTTCAACACTGAAGCTTTCTTT
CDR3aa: CASSFNTEAFF

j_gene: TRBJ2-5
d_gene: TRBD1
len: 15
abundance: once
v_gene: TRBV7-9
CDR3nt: TGTGCCAGCAGCGACAGGGGCGAGACCCCGGAGACCCAGTACTTC
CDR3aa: CASSDRGETPETQYF

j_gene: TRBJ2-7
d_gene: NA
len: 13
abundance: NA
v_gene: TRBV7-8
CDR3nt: TGTGCCAGCAGCTCCGACAGAGTGGGCGAGCAGTACTTC
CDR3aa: CASSSDRVGEQYF